This T cell receptor beta chain is drawn from a study of cytomegalovirus exposure and HLA in healthy donors. The wider study: A prior analysis found about 120 million unique TCR beta sequences from 150 million to 200 million T cells. Study conclusions and caveats: One variant, a missense change in DCLRE1C, was linked in a later analysis to TCR beta V- and J-gene trimming. Likely technical artifact: a cluster of highly shared sequence variants. Earlier results showed most TCR beta V segments being productive about 87% or about 30% of the time.

Use of 60 Vbeta and 13 Jbeta primers characterized the PCR. Sequencing used immunoSEQ multiplex PCR; TCRdb keeps in-frame clones, though not all of them. Here the sample spans 150,000 to 200,000 clones, 75% to 85% being singletons. V was pared by 7 bases and J by 1 base, with 6 bases of the junction left unmatched. The germline gives CDR1 MDHEN, CDR2 SYDVKM. The CDR3 totals 15 residues. Details on this clone: As yet, its antigen is unknown.

The sequencing input was PBMCs. The rearrangement links TRBV28 to TRBJ1-2; 10 bases align to TRBD1. This sequence originates from a woman in her 30s in good health and CMV-seropositive. The chain's CDR3 is CASTRDRGLNYGYTF. CDR3 in DNA: TGTGCCAGCACCAGGGACAGGGGCCTTAACTATGGCTACACCTTC.